This TCR beta chain originates from a study of T cells after yellow fever vaccination. General study findings and limits: FACS-sorted repertoires could harbor abundant contaminating bulk-population clonotypes. Though weaker, the secondary response peaked faster, on day 5 versus 15.

This clonotype was seen a few times. The antigen is undetermined. The CDR3 runs to 14 residues. Germline CDR1 and CDR2: SGHTA and FQGNSA. Trimming took off 2 bases at V and 5 bases at J, with 12 bases between the two ends. A 5'RACE template-switching step, the method used to make TCR cDNA, added a universal primer site and UMIs. Via MiXCR, TCRdb re-called the 5' RACE reads, giving one row per CDR3 protein. The table has roughly 340,000 distinct CDR3 sequences, 8.5% to 9% seen once. This specimen consisted of PBMCs, obtained on the day of the first yellow fever vaccination. The source of this sequence is a man aged 18 to 29 who received the YFV17D yellow fever vaccine. The rearrangement uses TRBV7-2 and TRBJ2-5; either TRBD1 or TRBD2 may supply D (7 bases each). As DNA, the CDR3 is TGTGCCAGCAGCTTACAGGGGGGGCAGGAGACCCAGTACTTC. Protein product: CASSLQGGQETQYF.